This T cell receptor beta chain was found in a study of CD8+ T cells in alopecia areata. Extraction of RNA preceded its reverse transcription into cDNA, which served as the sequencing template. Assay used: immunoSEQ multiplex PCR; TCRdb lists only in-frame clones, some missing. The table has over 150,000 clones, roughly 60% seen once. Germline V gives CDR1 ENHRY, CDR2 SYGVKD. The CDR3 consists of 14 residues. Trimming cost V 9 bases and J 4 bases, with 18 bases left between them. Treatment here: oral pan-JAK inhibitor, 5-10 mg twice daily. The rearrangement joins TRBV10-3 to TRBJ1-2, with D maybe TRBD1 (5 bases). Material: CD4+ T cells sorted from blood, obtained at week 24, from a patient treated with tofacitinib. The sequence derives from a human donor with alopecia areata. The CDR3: CAIRGHQGAYGYTF. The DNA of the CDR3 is TGTGCCATAAGAGGCCATCAGGGTGCCTATGGCTACACCTTC.